Listed below are T cell receptor beta chains from one sample, sequenced in a study of cytomegalovirus exposure and HLA in healthy donors. Only in-frame clones appear in the TCRdb table, and some are missing; sequencing was by immunoSEQ multiplex PCR. Of roughly 84,000 clones listed, around 80% are singletons. The sequencing sample was made of PBMCs. These receptors originate from a human donor in good health. The CDR3 runs from the conserved cysteine through the conserved F or W. The order of the fields is clone size, J gene, D gene, V gene, CDR3 protein, CDR3 DNA. A D gene is named only where the DNA matches it firmly. Part of the rows lack a size; the others show once, few, many or a class for expanded clones.

clone size: -; J gene: TRBJ1-5; D gene: TRBD1; V gene: TRBV4-1; CDR3 protein: CASSQDSGGHQPQHF; CDR3 DNA: TGCGCCAGCAGCCAAGATTCAGGGGGCCATCAGCCCCAGCATTTT
clone size: -; J gene: TRBJ2-1; D gene: TRBD1; V gene: TRBV29-1; CDR3 protein: CSVEPGQGKTYNEQFF; CDR3 DNA: TGCAGCGTTGAACCGGGACAGGGTAAAACCTACAATGAGCAGTTCTTC
clone size: medium-sized; J gene: TRBJ2-1; D gene: -; V gene: TRBV7-7; CDR3 protein: CASSPAGIEQFF; CDR3 DNA: TGTGCTAGCAGCCCTGCGGGCATTGAGCAGTTCTTC
clone size: -; J gene: TRBJ1-2; D gene: -; V gene: TRBV30; CDR3 protein: CAWRLTQFYGYPF; CDR3 DNA: TGTGCCTGGAGATTGACACAATTCTATGGCTACCCCTTC
clone size: -; J gene: TRBJ1-2; D gene: TRBD1; V gene: TRBV29-1; CDR3 protein: CSVGAGTDGYTF; CDR3 DNA: TGCAGCGTTGGGGCCGGGACAGATGGCTACACCTTC
clone size: -; J gene: TRBJ1-3; D gene: -; V gene: TRBV13; CDR3 protein: CASYEGAGNTIYF; CDR3 DNA: TGTGCCAGCTACGAGGGGGCTGGAAACACCATATATTTT
clone size: -; J gene: TRBJ2-1; D gene: TRBD2; V gene: TRBV4-3; CDR3 protein: CASSQAQTSGGYNEQFF; CDR3 DNA: TGCGCCAGCAGCCAAGCCCAGACTAGCGGGGGATACAATGAGCAGTTCTTC
clone size: -; J gene: TRBJ1-6; D gene: -; V gene: TRBV5-1; CDR3 protein: CASSSYGTQQNSPLHF; CDR3 DNA: TGCGCCAGCAGCTCGTACGGGACTCAGCAAAATTCACCCCTCCACTTT
clone size: once; J gene: TRBJ1-1; D gene: -; V gene: TRBV30; CDR3 protein: CAWSVSSVRLSEQPNTEAFF; CDR3 DNA: TGTGCCTGGAGTGTGTCCTCCGTCCGTCTGTCGGAACAGCCGAACACTGAAGCTTTCTTT
clone size: -; J gene: TRBJ2-5; D gene: -; V gene: TRBV5-6; CDR3 protein: CASSFPTNQETQYF; CDR3 DNA: TGTGCCAGCAGCTTCCCTACTAACCAAGAGACCCAGTACTTC
clone size: -; J gene: TRBJ2-1; D gene: -; V gene: TRBV11-3; CDR3 protein: CASSLDKGDNEQFF; CDR3 DNA: TGTGCCAGCAGCTTAGATAAAGGAGACAATGAGCAGTTCTTC
clone size: -; J gene: TRBJ2-7; D gene: -; V gene: TRBV10-3; CDR3 protein: CATELTQGRYEQYF; CDR3 DNA: TGTGCCACCGAGCTTACACAGGGAAGGTACGAGCAGTACTTC
clone size: -; J gene: TRBJ2-3; D gene: -; V gene: TRBV10-3; CDR3 protein: CAISELPDTQYF; CDR3 DNA: TGTGCCATCAGTGAGCTTCCAGATACGCAGTATTTT
clone size: -; J gene: TRBJ2-7; D gene: -; V gene: TRBV7-7; CDR3 protein: CASSPEGKYEQYF; CDR3 DNA: TGTGCTAGCAGCCCAGAGGGAAAATACGAGCAGTACTTC
clone size: -; J gene: TRBJ1-2; D gene: -; V gene: TRBV28; CDR3 protein: CASSHQYGYTF; CDR3 DNA: TGTGCCAGCAGTCACCAGTACGGCTACACCTTC
clone size: once; J gene: TRBJ2-7; D gene: -; V gene: TRBV11-2; CDR3 protein: CASSFAGSVAYEQYF; CDR3 DNA: TGTGCCAGCAGCTTCGCCGGGTCGGTGGCCTACGAGCAGTACTTC
clone size: -; J gene: TRBJ2-3; D gene: TRBD1; V gene: TRBV5-6; CDR3 protein: CASSLDDRGRDTQYF; CDR3 DNA: TGTGCCAGCAGCTTAGATGACAGGGGTCGGGATACGCAGTATTTT
clone size: -; J gene: TRBJ1-2; D gene: -; V gene: TRBV5-6; CDR3 protein: CASSLQQQYGYPF; CDR3 DNA: TGTGCCAGCAGCTTGCAGCAACAGTATGGCTACCCCTTC
clone size: -; J gene: TRBJ2-6; D gene: -; V gene: TRBV30; CDR3 protein: CAWAQAQSGANVLTF; CDR3 DNA: TGTGCCTGGGCGCAGGCACAGTCTGGGGCCAACGTCCTGACTTTC
clone size: -; J gene: TRBJ1-2; D gene: -; V gene: TRBV4-2; CDR3 protein: CASSQVAPSNYGYTF; CDR3 DNA: TGTGCCAGCAGCCAAGTAGCTCCCTCTAACTATGGCTACACCTTC
clone size: -; J gene: TRBJ2-1; D gene: TRBD2; V gene: TRBV6-5; CDR3 protein: CASSSTGTSDSEQFF; CDR3 DNA: TGTGCCAGCAGCTCGACCGGGACTAGCGACAGTGAGCAGTTCTTC
clone size: -; J gene: TRBJ1-2; D gene: TRBD1; V gene: TRBV27; CDR3 protein: CASSATGNYGYTF; CDR3 DNA: TGTGCCAGCAGTGCGACAGGGAATTATGGCTACACCTTC
clone size: -; J gene: TRBJ2-1; D gene: TRBD1; V gene: TRBV5-4; CDR3 protein: CASSLDRGNEQFF; CDR3 DNA: TGTGCCAGCAGCTTGGACAGGGGTAATGAGCAGTTCTTC
clone size: -; J gene: TRBJ2-7; D gene: TRBD2; V gene: TRBV5-1; CDR3 protein: CASSLDSGGYKDEQYF; CDR3 DNA: TGCGCCAGCAGCTTGGATAGCGGGGGATATAAGGACGAGCAGTACTTC
clone size: -; J gene: TRBJ2-1; D gene: TRBD2; V gene: TRBV7-6; CDR3 protein: CASSLGTSGGAENEQFF; CDR3 DNA: TGTGCCAGCAGCTTGGGGACTAGCGGGGGGGCCGAGAATGAGCAGTTCTTC
clone size: -; J gene: TRBJ2-3; D gene: -; V gene: TRBV5-1; CDR3 protein: CASSLGSPGRAASDTQYF; CDR3 DNA: TGCGCCAGCAGCTTGGGATCCCCGGGCAGGGCGGCGTCGGATACGCAGTATTTT
clone size: few; J gene: TRBJ2-1; D gene: -; V gene: TRBV7-6; CDR3 protein: CASSLFVSSYNEQFF; CDR3 DNA: TGTGCCAGCAGCTTATTTGTTAGCTCCTACAATGAGCAGTTCTTC
clone size: -; J gene: TRBJ1-2; D gene: TRBD1; V gene: TRBV6-1; CDR3 protein: CASSDRRDRAAGYTF; CDR3 DNA: TGTGCCAGCAGTGATCGGAGGGACAGGGCGGCTGGCTACACCTTC
clone size: -; J gene: TRBJ1-1; D gene: -; V gene: TRBV7-9; CDR3 protein: CASSPPPGTEVNTEAFF; CDR3 DNA: TGTGCCAGCAGCCCCCCCCCGGGAACAGAAGTGAACACTGAAGCTTTCTTT